This T cell receptor (beta chain) is from a study of blood T cell repertoires in COVID-19. Study information: Collection of acute and convalescent COVID-19 samples took place in the United States, Italy and Spain.

As handled by the study authors: Amplified reference gene primers provided the basis for estimating nucleated cell counts. Assay: immunoSEQ multiplex PCR; the TCRdb copy retains only in-frame clones and omits some. That table furnishes V, J and clone size, whereas the DNA furnished D and trimming. The sample has 100,000 to 150,000 clones; around 86% are singletons. In Seattle, patients joined the study during active infection and were tracked longitudinally. V lost 4 bases, J lost 4 bases, and 17 bases lay in between. The CDR3 runs to 15 residues. Per the germline V gene, CDR1 is MDHEN and CDR2 is SYDVKM.

The TCR was taken from a woman in her seventies with COVID-19, enrolled during active disease. The sample taken for sequencing was peripheral blood. J is TRBJ2-7 and V is TRBV28, with a tentative D call TRBD1 (5 bases). The CDR3 nucleotides are TGTGCCAGCAGTTCGTCCGCAGGGAATAGTTACGAGCAGTACTTC. Its protein product is CASSSSAGNSYEQYF.